This paragraph reports one T cell receptor (beta chain). The antigen remains unidentified. The data stem from a study of CD8 T cells in ankylosing spondylitis. Study-wide findings and caveats: Ankylosing spondylitis blood seemed to carry a telltale TCR beta motif made of several highly homologous variants.

The CDR3 is 11 residues long. The V end lost 5 bases, the J end lost 4 bases, and 9 bases lay between the germline ends. The V gene's germline CDR1 is DFQATT and CDR2 SNEGSKA (reference sequence). TCRdb analysed the 5' RACE reads with MiXCR anew, one entry per CDR3 protein. The data show 300,000 to 400,000 distinct CDR3 sequences, under 25% seen once. Sequencing input: blood, either unsorted or a sorted T cell fraction (not recorded which). V and J are TRBV20-1 and TRBJ2-7, with a weak D call TRBD1 (5 bases). This TCR was recovered from a male donor with ankylosing spondylitis. In DNA, the CDR3 is TGCAGTGCTGAACAGGAATACGAGCAGTACTTC. It translates to CSAEQEYEQYF.